This record concerns one T cell receptor beta chain sequence. CDR3 length equals 15 residues. Per germline, CDR1 ENHRY and CDR2 SYGVKD. After removal of 7 bases from V and 2 bases from J, the junction contained 9 bases not matched to a gene. This specimen belongs to a study of blood T cell repertoires in COVID-19. About the study: The United States, Italy and Spain provided the acute and convalescent COVID-19 samples. Sources were T cells, B-cell-depleted T cells, or PBMCs; the material itself was cDNA or gDNA.

Original data processing: Amplification from reference gene primers served as the basis for estimated nucleated cell counts. TCRdb keeps only in-frame clones here, not all; method: immunoSEQ multiplex PCR. That table gives V, J and clone size, and the DNA gave D and trimming. The table lists about 210,000 clones, 84% of them singletons. The specimen sequenced was peripheral blood. The V call is TRBV10-3, the J call TRBJ1-2; 8 positions match TRBD1. The TCR sequence derives from a man aged 40-49 years who had recovered from COVID-19. CDR3 protein: CAITQGAAGNYGYTF. DNA for the CDR3: TGTGCCATCACTCAGGGGGCCGCGGGAAACTATGGCTACACCTTC.